The rows below give T cell receptor beta chains drawn from one sample of a study of shared clonotypes between healthy human individuals. TCRdb's copy holds only in-frame clones and misses some; the assay was immunoSEQ multiplex PCR. The sample holds around 1.4 million clones, just under 99% seen once. The specimen sequenced was naive CD4+ T cells sorted from blood. Receptors originate from a young man in good health. Each CDR3 is given with its conserved first and last residue. The D gene is left open where the match is weak. Size tells how often a clone was seen (once, few, many) or the class of an expanded clone, and some rows leave it out.

CDR3 DNA	CDR3 protein	V gene	D gene	clone size	J gene
TGTGCCAGCAGCTTAACCTGGTCCCATGGGCGGGGCAGCTCCTACGAGCAGTACTTC	CASSLTWSHGRGSSYEQYF	TRBV7-2	.	.	TRBJ2-7
TGTGCCAGCAGCTTGCAAGGGGCAGGGCCCCAGCATTTT	CASSLQGAGPQHF	TRBV5-4	.	.	TRBJ1-5
TGTGCCAGCAGGATTCTAGCGGGAAAGAAAGAGACCCAGTACTTC	CASRILAGKKETQYF	TRBV27	TRBD2	once	TRBJ2-5
TGTGCCAGCAGGGCGGGAGGGCAGTACAATGAGCAGTTCTTC	CASRAGGQYNEQFF	TRBV28	TRBD2	.	TRBJ2-1
TGTGCCAGCAGCTTGCAGGATAGGAGCAAGTACTTC	CASSLQDRSKYF	TRBV5-4	.	.	TRBJ2-7
TGTGCCAGCAGCTTAGCTAACAATGAGCAGTTCTTC	CASSLANNEQFF	TRBV5-4	.	.	TRBJ2-1
TGTGCCACCAGCAGAGCTTTCGGACAGGGGTACTATGGCTACACCTTC	CATSRAFGQGYYGYTF	TRBV15	TRBD1	.	TRBJ1-2
TGTGCCAGCAGTTACAGCGTACCAGGCCGCGAGCAGTACTTC	CASSYSVPGREQYF	TRBV6-5	.	.	TRBJ2-7
TGTGCCAGCAGCTTGAGGACAGGACTCCTAGAGCAGCCCCAGCATTTT	CASSLRTGLLEQPQHF	TRBV5-4	TRBD1	once	TRBJ1-5
TGTGCCAGCAGTGACCGAACAGGGAAGCATTACAATGAGCAGTTCTTC	CASSDRTGKHYNEQFF	TRBV25-1	.	.	TRBJ2-1
TGCGCCAGCAGCCCGGGACTAGCCAAAAACATTCAGTACTTC	CASSPGLAKNIQYF	TRBV5-1	.	.	TRBJ2-4
TGTGCCAGCAGCCCCCTGCCCCGGACTAGCGGAGTTCGGCTGTGGGTGGCCCAGTACTTC	CASSPLPRTSGVRLWVAQYF	TRBV2	TRBD2	.	TRBJ2-5
TGTGCCAGCACCGTCCTAGCGGTAGATACGCAGTATTTT	CASTVLAVDTQYF	TRBV6-1	TRBD2	.	TRBJ2-3
TGTGCCAGCCGCGGGACCCCTGGGACCGGGGAGCTGTTTTTT	CASRGTPGTGELFF	TRBV19	.	.	TRBJ2-2
TGTGCCAGCAGCGTAGCTTCTGGGGGCTACGAGCAGTACTTC	CASSVASGGYEQYF	TRBV9	.	.	TRBJ2-7
TGTGCCAGCAGCCAAAAGTTAGGAAACACCATATATTTT	CASSQKLGNTIYF	TRBV7-8	.	once	TRBJ1-3
TGCGCCAGCAGCCAGTTTCTGAAACGGACGATGAACACCGGGGAGCTGTTTTTT	CASSQFLKRTMNTGELFF	TRBV4-1	.	.	TRBJ2-2
TGCAGCGTAACAGGGGTTTCAAGCACGCAGTATTTT	CSVTGVSSTQYF	TRBV29-1	TRBD1	.	TRBJ2-3
TGTGCCAGCAGTTATGCGGGACAGGGGGCTTTAGAGCAGTACTTC	CASSYAGQGALEQYF	TRBV6-5	TRBD1	.	TRBJ2-7
TGTGCCTGGGTGCAACCTCGAGCGGGAGGAGGAGAGCAGTACTTC	CAWVQPRAGGGEQYF	TRBV30	TRBD2	.	TRBJ2-7
TGTGCCAGCAGCTTAGGACAGCTCTCCTACGAGCAGTACTTC	CASSLGQLSYEQYF	TRBV7-8	.	.	TRBJ2-7
TGTGCCAGCAGCAATTTCGGCCTAGCGGGGAACATTCAGTACTTC	CASSNFGLAGNIQYF	TRBV27	TRBD2	.	TRBJ2-4
TGTGCCAGCAGTTTATCGACTAGCGCATACGAGCAGTACTTC	CASSLSTSAYEQYF	TRBV27	TRBD2	.	TRBJ2-7
TGTGCCAGCAGCCCGCGACTAGTTTTTGGGGATGAGCAGTTCTTC	CASSPRLVFGDEQFF	TRBV9	.	.	TRBJ2-1
TGTGCCAGCTCCCTACAGGGCGGGAGCCCGAACACCGGGGAGCTGTTTTTT	CASSLQGGSPNTGELFF	TRBV18	.	.	TRBJ2-2
TGTGCCAGCAGCTCGGACAGGGGCGTACAGGGTGAGCAGTTCTTC	CASSSDRGVQGEQFF	TRBV11-2	TRBD1	.	TRBJ2-1
TGTGCCAGCAGCTTAGTCCTGGGAGGGGATTACGAGCAGTACTTC	CASSLVLGGDYEQYF	TRBV7-2	TRBD2	.	TRBJ2-7
TGCAGCGCGGGGGACTATGGCTACACCTTC	CSAGDYGYTF	TRBV29-1	.	.	TRBJ1-2
TGTGCCAGCAGTGATATAGAGACCCAGTACTTC	CASSDIETQYF	TRBV2	.	.	TRBJ2-5
TGTGCCAGCAGCTTGCCCGGGGGCCGGGAGCTGTTTTTT	CASSLPGGRELFF	TRBV5-4	.	.	TRBJ2-2
TGTGCCAGCAGCCAAGACGGGACAACGGTATATGGCTACACCTTC	CASSQDGTTVYGYTF	TRBV14	.	.	TRBJ1-2
TGTGCCAGCAGCTTAGTTAGTGCGGGGGAGACCCAGTACTTC	CASSLVSAGETQYF	TRBV7-2	.	.	TRBJ2-5
TGTGCCAGCGGACTATTAGAGGAAAAACTGTTTTTT	CASGLLEEKLFF	TRBV27	.	once	TRBJ1-4
TGTGCCAGCAGTTTCAGGAGTATATATAGCAATCAGCCCCAGCATTTT	CASSFRSIYSNQPQHF	TRBV28	.	.	TRBJ1-5
TGCAGCGGGTGGGGGAAGGTGGGCACAGATACGCAGTATTTT	CSGWGKVGTDTQYF	TRBV29-1	.	.	TRBJ2-3
TGTGCCAGCAGTTTAGGTGGGGGTGTGAACACTGAAGCTTTCTTT	CASSLGGGVNTEAFF	TRBV28	.	.	TRBJ1-1
TGTGCCAGCAGCGCCTACCGGACTAGCGGGGGGGAGTCCTACGAGCAGTACTTC	CASSAYRTSGGESYEQYF	TRBV7-2	TRBD2	.	TRBJ2-7
TGTGCCAGCAGCTTAGGGCAGGGAGGTCTATACGAGCAGTACTTC	CASSLGQGGLYEQYF	TRBV7-7	.	.	TRBJ2-7
TGTGCCAGCAGTTCCATAGCGGGAGCCGCCGGGGAGCTGTTTTTT	CASSSIAGAAGELFF	TRBV6-5	TRBD2	few	TRBJ2-2
TGCGCCAGCAGCTTGGACGGGACCCTCGGTGGCTACACCTTC	CASSLDGTLGGYTF	TRBV5-1	.	.	TRBJ1-2
TGTGCCGGATTGAGATTAGCGGGGGAGCAGTACTTC	CAGLRLAGEQYF	TRBV30	TRBD2	.	TRBJ2-7
TGCGCCAGCAGCCAAGATCTTACACTAGGGGGTGGGACAGATACGCAGTATTTT	CASSQDLTLGGGTDTQYF	TRBV4-3	.	.	TRBJ2-3
TGTGCCAGCTCACCAACCGATAGCAATCAGCCCCAGCATTTT	CASSPTDSNQPQHF	TRBV18	.	.	TRBJ1-5
TGCGCCAGCAGCCCCAGGGCAGGGGGACGGGGCTACACCTTC	CASSPRAGGRGYTF	TRBV4-1	TRBD1	.	TRBJ1-2
TGCGCCAGCAGCTTGCGGACAGGGGGCTCCTACAATGAGCAGTTCTTC	CASSLRTGGSYNEQFF	TRBV5-1	TRBD1	.	TRBJ2-1